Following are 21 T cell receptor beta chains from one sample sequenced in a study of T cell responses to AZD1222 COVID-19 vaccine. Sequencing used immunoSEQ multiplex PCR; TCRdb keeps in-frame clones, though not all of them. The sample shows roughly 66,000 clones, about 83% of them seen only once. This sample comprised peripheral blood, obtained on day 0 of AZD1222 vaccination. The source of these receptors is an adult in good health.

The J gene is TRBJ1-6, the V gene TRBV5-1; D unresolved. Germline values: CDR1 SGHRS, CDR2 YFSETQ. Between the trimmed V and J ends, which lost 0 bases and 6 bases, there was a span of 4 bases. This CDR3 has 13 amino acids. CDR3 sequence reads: CASSLGVNSPLHF. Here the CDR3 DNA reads TGCGCCAGCAGCTTGGGGGTTAATTCACCCCTCCACTTT.

CDR3 sequence (DNA): TGTGCCAGCAGTGAACTGGATGTGAGCTCCTACAATGAGCAGTTCTTC. Its translation: CASSELDVSSYNEQFF. V usage is TRBV6-1 and J usage is TRBJ2-1; D is ambiguous. The CDR3 is 16 residues long. Germline loops: CDR1 MNHNS, CDR2 SASEGT. Trimming shortened V by 2 bases and J by 0 bases, and 11 bases separated the two germline ends.

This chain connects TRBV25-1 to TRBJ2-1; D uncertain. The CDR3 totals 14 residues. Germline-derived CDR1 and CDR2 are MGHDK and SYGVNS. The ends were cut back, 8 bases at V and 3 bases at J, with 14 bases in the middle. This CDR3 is CASCSDAIYNEQFF. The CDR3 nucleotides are TGTGCCAGCTGCTCAGATGCTATCTACAATGAGCAGTTCTTC.

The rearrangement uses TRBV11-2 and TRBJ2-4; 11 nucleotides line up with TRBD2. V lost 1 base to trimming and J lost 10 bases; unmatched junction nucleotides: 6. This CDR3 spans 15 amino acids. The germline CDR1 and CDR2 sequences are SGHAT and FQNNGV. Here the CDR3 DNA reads TGTGCCAGCAGCTTAGTAGCGGGGGGGCTCGCAATTCAGTACTTC. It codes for CASSLVAGGLAIQYF.

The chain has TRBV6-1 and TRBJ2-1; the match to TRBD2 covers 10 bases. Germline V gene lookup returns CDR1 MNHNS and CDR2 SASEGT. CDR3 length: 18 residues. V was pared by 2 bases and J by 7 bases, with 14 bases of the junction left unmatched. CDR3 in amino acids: CASSERGSGGAVANEQFF. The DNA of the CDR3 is TGTGCCAGCAGTGAAAGAGGCAGCGGGGGGGCCGTAGCAAATGAGCAGTTCTTC.

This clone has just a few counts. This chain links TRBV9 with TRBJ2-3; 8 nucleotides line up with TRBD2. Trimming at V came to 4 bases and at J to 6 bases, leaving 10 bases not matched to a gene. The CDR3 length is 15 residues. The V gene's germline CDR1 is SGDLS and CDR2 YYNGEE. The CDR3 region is CASSFTGTRGDTQYF. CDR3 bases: TGTGCCAGCAGCTTTACCGGGACTAGAGGCGATACGCAGTATTTT.

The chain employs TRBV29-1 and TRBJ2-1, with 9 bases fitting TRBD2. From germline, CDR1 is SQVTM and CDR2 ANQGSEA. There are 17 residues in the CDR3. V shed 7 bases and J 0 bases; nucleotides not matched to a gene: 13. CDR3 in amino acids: CSDLRSSGAPSYNEQFF. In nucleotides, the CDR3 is TGCAGCGACCTGAGATCTAGCGGGGCCCCCTCCTACAATGAGCAGTTCTTC.

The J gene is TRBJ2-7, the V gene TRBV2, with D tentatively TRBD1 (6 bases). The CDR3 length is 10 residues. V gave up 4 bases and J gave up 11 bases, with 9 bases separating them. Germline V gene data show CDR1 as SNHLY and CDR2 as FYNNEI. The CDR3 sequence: CASSVGDKYF. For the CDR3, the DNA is TGTGCCAGCAGTGTAGGGGACAAGTACTTC.

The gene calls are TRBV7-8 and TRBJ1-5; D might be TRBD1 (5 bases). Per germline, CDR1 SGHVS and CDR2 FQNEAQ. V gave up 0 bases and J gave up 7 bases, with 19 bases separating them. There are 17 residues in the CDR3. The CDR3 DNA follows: TGTGCCAGCAGCTTAGCTCTCTTTGGGGGGGATAAGCAGCCCCAGCATTTT. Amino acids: CASSLALFGGDKQPQHF.

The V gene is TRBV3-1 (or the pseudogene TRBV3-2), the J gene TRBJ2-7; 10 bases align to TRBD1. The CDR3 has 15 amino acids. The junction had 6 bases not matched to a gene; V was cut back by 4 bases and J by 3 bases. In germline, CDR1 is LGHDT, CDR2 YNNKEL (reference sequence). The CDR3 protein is CASSPGTGEDYEQYF. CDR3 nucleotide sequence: TGTGCCAGCAGCCCCGGGACAGGGGAGGACTACGAGCAGTACTTC.

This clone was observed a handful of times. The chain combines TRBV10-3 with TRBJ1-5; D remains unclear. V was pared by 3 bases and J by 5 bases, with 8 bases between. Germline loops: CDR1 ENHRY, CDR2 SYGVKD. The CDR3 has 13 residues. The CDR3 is CAISDTSDQPQHF. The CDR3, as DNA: TGTGCCATCAGTGATACCTCGGATCAGCCCCAGCATTTT.

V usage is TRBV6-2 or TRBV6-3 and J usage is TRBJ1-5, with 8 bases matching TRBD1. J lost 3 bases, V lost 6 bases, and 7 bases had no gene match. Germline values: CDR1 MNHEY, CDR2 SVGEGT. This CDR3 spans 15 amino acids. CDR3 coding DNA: TGTGCCAGCAGCCTGGGACAGGAGAACAATCAGCCCCAGCATTTT. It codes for CASSLGQENNQPQHF.

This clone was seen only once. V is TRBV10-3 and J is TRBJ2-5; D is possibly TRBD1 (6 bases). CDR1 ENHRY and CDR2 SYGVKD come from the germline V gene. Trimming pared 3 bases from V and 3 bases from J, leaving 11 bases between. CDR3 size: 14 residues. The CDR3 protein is CAISEGDTEETQYF. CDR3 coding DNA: TGTGCCATCAGTGAAGGGGACACTGAAGAGACCCAGTACTTC.

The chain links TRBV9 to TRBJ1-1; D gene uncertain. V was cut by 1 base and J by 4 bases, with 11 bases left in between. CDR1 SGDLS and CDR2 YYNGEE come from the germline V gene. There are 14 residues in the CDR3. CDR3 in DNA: TGTGCCAGCAGCGTAAGGGTGGGTAGCACTGAAGCTTTCTTT. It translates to CASSVRVGSTEAFF.

CDR3 protein: CASKPPDPGGYGYTF. DNA for the CDR3: TGTGCCAGCAAACCTCCGGACCCCGGTGGATATGGCTACACCTTC. The chain combines TRBV2 with TRBJ1-2; no clear D gene. The V and J ends lost 7 bases and 5 bases respectively, with 20 bases between them. The CDR3 is 15 residues long. Germline CDR1 and CDR2: SNHLY and FYNNEI. Full variable domain (missing parts from reference TRBV2 and TRBJ1-2): EPEVTQTPSHQVTQMGQEVILRCVPISNHLYFYWYRQILGQKVEFLVSFYNNEISEKSEIFDDQFSVERPDGSNFTLKIRSTKLEDSAMYFCASKPPDPGGYGYTFGSGTRLTVV.

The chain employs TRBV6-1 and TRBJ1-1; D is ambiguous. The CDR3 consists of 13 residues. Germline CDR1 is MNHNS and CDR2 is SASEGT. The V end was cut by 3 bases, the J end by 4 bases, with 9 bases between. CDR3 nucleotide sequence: TGTGCCAGCAGTGATTTCGGATTCACTGAAGCTTTCTTT. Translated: CASSDFGFTEAFF.

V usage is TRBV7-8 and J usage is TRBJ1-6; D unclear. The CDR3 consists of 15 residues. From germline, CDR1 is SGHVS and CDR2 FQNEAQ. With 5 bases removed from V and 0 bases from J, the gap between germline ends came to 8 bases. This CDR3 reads CASSADGSYNSPLHF. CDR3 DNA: TGTGCCAGCAGCGCCGACGGCTCCTATAATTCACCCCTCCACTTT.

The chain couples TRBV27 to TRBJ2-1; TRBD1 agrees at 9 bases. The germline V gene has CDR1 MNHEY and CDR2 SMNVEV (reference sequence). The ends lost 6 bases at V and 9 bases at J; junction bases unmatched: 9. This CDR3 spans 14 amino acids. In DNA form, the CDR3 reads TGTGCCAGCAGGTCCGGGACAGGGCGAGGTGAGCAGTTCTTC. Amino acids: CASRSGTGRGEQFF.

The CDR3 loop is CASSLGTGTYNEQFF. The CDR3 DNA reads TGTGCCAGCAGCCTGGGGACAGGGACATACAATGAGCAGTTCTTC. The chain is built from TRBV3-1 (or the pseudogene TRBV3-2) and TRBJ2-1; 9 bases align to TRBD1. This CDR3 comprises 15 residues. The V segment lost 4 bases and the J segment 4 bases; nucleotides outside the gene matches: 5. CDR1 is LGHDT, CDR2 YNNKEL, per germline (reference sequence).

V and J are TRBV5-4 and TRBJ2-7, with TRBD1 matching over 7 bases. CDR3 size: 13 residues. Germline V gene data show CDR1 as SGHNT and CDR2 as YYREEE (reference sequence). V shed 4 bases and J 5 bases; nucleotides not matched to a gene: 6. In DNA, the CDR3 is TGTGCCAGCAGCCCAGGGGGTCAAGACGAGCAGTACTTC. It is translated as CASSPGGQDEQYF. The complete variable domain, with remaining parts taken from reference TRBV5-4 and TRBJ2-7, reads ETGVTQSPTHLIKTRGQQVTLRCSSQSGHNTVSWYQQALGQGPQFIFQYYREEENGRGNFPPRFSGLQFPNYSSELNVNALELDDSALYLCASSPGGQDEQYFGPGTRLTVT.

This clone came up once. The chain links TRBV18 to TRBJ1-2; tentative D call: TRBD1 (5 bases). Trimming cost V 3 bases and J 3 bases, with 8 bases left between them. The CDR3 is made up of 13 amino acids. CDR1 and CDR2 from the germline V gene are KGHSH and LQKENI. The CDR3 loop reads CASSPGGDYGYTF. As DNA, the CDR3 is TGTGCCAGCTCACCGGGAGGGGACTATGGCTACACCTTC.